The clone carrying this T cell receptor beta chain turned up a few times. Antigen: not known. This CDR3 is built from 16 residues. Trimming removed 5 bases from V and 3 bases from J, with 17 bases in between. CDR1 LNHDA and CDR2 SQIVND come from the germline V gene (reference sequence). The investigators reverse transcribed all of the isolated RNA, so they sequenced expressed TCRB transcripts. The repertoire was sequenced with immunoSEQ multiplex PCR; TCRdb's copy has only in-frame clones and lacks some. The data show fewer than 450,000 clones, with approximately 13% seen just once and 0.013% to 0.015% held by the top ten. This entry is derived from a study of beta chain features in type 1 diabetes. Study-level points and caveats: There were fewer insertions and more deletions at the VDJ junctions of type 1 diabetes patients. The study found moderately but significantly shorter TCRB CDR3s in all four CD4+ subsets of Type 1 diabetes patients.

The source material was naive CD4+ T cells from blood. The chain employs TRBV19 and TRBJ1-5; TRBD1 might be the D (6 bases). The TCR comes from a woman aged 18-29 years with type 1 diabetes. As DNA, the CDR3 is TGTGCCAGTAGTGCCAGGGGTTATGGGGACAATCAGCCCCAGCATTTT. Translating it yields CASSARGYGDNQPQHF.